This T cell receptor (beta chain) was profiled in a study of blood T cell repertoires in COVID-19 (dated by TCRdb to 2020 to 2022). General notes on the study: Samples from collaborators originated in the United States, Italy and Spain and spanned both the acute and convalescent phases of COVID-19. Subjects who had been exposed to COVID-19, were actively infected with it, or had recovered from it provided the deeply sampled blood TCRbeta repertoires that made up the dataset. Where HLA class I and class II types were available, the types were taken from metadata supplied by the sample provider, not from assay-based typing. The repertoires were made available in a free public database intended to serve as a resource for research on the immune response to SARS-CoV-2. The sample metadata nearly always contained a de-identified subject ID, COVID-19 status, age in years and sex. The prospective study material was composed of cDNA or gDNA derived from T cells, B-cell-depleted T cells, or PBMCs. The samples were drawn from the first 160 participants of the ongoing ImmuneRACE study and from 1,254 subjects provided by 6 global collaborators.

TCRbeta CDR3 regions were amplified from genomic DNA using the immunoSEQ Assay, a bias-controlled multiplex PCR. Per the original workflow: The number of nucleated cells in each sample was estimated from the amplification of reference gene primers within the assay. Sequence reads were collapsed and filtered to measure the absolute abundance of every unique TCRbeta CDR3 rearrangement. For each sample, productive Simpson clonality was calculated by taking the square root of Simpson's diversity index across productive rearrangements. TCRdb's version of the immuneACCESS table is confined to in-frame rearrangements and falls short of the full clone set. An unresolved V gene accounts for under half of the shortfall where checked; the remainder is of unknown origin. The D gene and trimming were derived from the DNA, and the V and J assignments and clone size from that table. The sample profile shows under 200,000 clones; roughly 81% of them were found once. The ten biggest clones cover about 5.8% of the sample.

About this clone: It lacks a known antigen. No much larger clonotype is one base removed from it; base qualities were not supplied.

Results the study describes overall, beyond this receptor: How much clinical and demographic metadata was included differed by source and by participant, and the metadata was provided uncurated.

CDR1 and CDR2 are drawn from the germline V gene: SGDLS, YYNGEE. The junction carries 13 bases between V and J, which are trimmed by 0 bases and 6 bases respectively. Its CDR3 holds 15 amino acids, cysteine through phenylalanine. Kept here is only the CDR3 DNA, which spans 45 bases and is read in frame from base 1. At one collaborating source in Seattle, patients were enrolled during active infection and were followed longitudinally through the course of disease. The collaborating institutions used their own protocols to collect whole blood in K2EDTA tubes. For TCRbeta analysis, collaborators shipped samples as frozen whole blood, isolated PBMCs, or DNA extracted from either of those sample types.

The chain employs TRBV9 and TRBJ2-1, with TRBD1 as a weak D call on 5 bases. The TCR was taken from a woman aged 45-60 years with COVID-19, enrolled during active disease. Sequenced: peripheral blood. The CDR3 protein is CASSVGQGDFNEQFF. The DNA sequence follows: TGTGCCAGCAGCGTAGGACAAGGGGATTTCAATGAGCAGTTCTTC.